The T cell receptor beta chain under discussion was sequenced for a study of tumor-infiltrating lymphocytes in primary liver carcinoma. A primer matching the constant region was used to make TCR beta cDNA from approximately 500 ng of total RNA. Slightly modified ARM-PCR, run as three nested multiplex PCR rounds, produced the TCR beta libraries. The opening two PCR rounds, around 9 cycles each, paired TRBV1-TRBV30 forward primers with a C-beta reverse primer. A single record per CDR3 protein comes from TCRdb applying MiXCR to the multiplex PCR reads. The sample contains around 120,000 distinct CDR3 sequences, about 59% of which appear only once. About this clonotype itself: A much larger clone lies one base from this, so it may be a read error.

Unsorted bulk tissue (roughly 18-32 mg) underwent RNA and DNA co-extraction. Germline CDR1 SGHAT, CDR2 FQNNGV. This CDR3 contains 14 residues. The sequence came from a woman aged 60-75 years with primary liver carcinoma and hepatitis B virus infection. The source material was liver tumor tissue from sampling region 1. Noted subset: tumor region T1, superior pole. This chain connects TRBV11-2 to TRBJ2-5; D is perhaps TRBD1 (7 bases). This chain's CDR3 is CACSLAEGAESQYF. The CDR3 DNA reads TGTGCCTGCAGCTTAGCGGAGGGGGCAGAGAGCCAGTACTTC.